This T cell receptor (beta chain) was found in a study of blood T cells in healthy people across ages. Only a few counts were recorded for this clonotype. Its antigen is not identified. A second PCR, run for about 7 to 11 cycles, used a sample-barcoded 5' primer plus a J-beta primer mix. Each CDR3 protein gets one entry after TCRdb re-called the 5' RACE reads with MiXCR. The top ten hold 2.5% to 3.5% of the sample, which has approximately 800,000 distinct CDR3 sequences, approximately 24% seen once. Study outcomes and limitations: Diversity of TCR beta per million T cells declined in a roughly linear way with age.

The germline V gene encodes CDR1 DFQATT and CDR2 SNEGSKA (reference sequence). The CDR3 runs 17 residues. This same sample was also taken into another study, of T cells of mothers and their children.

The chain couples TRBV20-1 to TRBJ2-5; 12 bases fit TRBD2. The DNA matches TRBJ2-7 better at its end, which makes the J call doubtful. The clonotype originates from a boy aged 5 to 17 in good health. Sequenced sample: blood. This chain's CDR3 is CSAQRTSGDFWSYEQYF. CDR3 DNA sequence: TGCAGTGCTCAAAGGACTAGCGGGGATTTTTGGTCCTACGAGCAGTACTTC.